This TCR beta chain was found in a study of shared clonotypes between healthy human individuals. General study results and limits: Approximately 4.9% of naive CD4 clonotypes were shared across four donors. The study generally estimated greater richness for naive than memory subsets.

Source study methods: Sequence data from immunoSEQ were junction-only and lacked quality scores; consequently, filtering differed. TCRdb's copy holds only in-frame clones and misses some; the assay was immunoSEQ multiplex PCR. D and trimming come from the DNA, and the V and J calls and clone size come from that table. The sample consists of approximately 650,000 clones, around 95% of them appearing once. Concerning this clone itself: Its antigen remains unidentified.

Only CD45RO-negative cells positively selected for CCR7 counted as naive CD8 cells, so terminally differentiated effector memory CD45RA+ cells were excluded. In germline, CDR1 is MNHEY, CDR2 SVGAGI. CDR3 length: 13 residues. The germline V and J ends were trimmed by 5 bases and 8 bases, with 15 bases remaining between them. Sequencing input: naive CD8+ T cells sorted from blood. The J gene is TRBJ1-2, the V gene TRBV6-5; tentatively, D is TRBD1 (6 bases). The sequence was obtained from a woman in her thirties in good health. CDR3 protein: CASSATGTGGYTF. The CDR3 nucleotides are TGTGCCAGCAGTGCCACAGGGACTGGAGGCTACACCTTC.